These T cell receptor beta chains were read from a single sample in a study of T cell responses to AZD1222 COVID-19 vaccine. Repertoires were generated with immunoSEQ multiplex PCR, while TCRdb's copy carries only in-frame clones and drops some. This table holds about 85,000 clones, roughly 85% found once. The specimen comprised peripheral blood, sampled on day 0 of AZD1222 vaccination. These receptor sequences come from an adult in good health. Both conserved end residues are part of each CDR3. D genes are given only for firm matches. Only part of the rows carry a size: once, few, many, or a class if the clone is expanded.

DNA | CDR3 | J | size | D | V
TGTGCCAGCAGTTCCCCAAATCGCTTTGGGGTTGGCTACACCTTC | CASSSPNRFGVGYTF | TRBJ1-2 | NA | NA | TRBV27
TGCGCCAGCAGCTTGGGGACTAGCGGGAGCCCCAGCACAGATACGCAGTATTTT | CASSLGTSGSPSTDTQYF | TRBJ2-3 | NA | TRBD2 | TRBV5-1
TGTGCCAGCAGTCTACCAGGGGTGGGAGGATACAATGAGCAGTTCTTC | CASSLPGVGGYNEQFF | TRBJ2-1 | NA | NA | TRBV5-8
TGTGCCAGTTCCCTAGCGGGAGTTGGAGGGGTCTCCAATGAGCAGTTCTTC | CASSLAGVGGVSNEQFF | TRBJ2-1 | NA | TRBD2 | TRBV19
TGCGCCAGCAGCCAAGAAGGGTCAATATTAGCCCAGCATTTT | CASSQEGSILAQHF | TRBJ1-5 | NA | NA | TRBV4-1
TGTGCCAGCATCGGACAGGGCACAGATACGCAGTATTTT | CASIGQGTDTQYF | TRBJ2-3 | NA | TRBD1 | TRBV27
TGTGCCAGCAGGCGGCGAGGGGCTCCTACGATGGAGTACTTC | CASRRRGAPTMEYF | TRBJ2-7 | NA | NA | TRBV5-8
TGTGCCAGCAGCGGGGTTGGGTATGGCTACACCTTC | CASSGVGYGYTF | TRBJ1-2 | NA | NA | TRBV27
TGTGCCACCAGTGATACTAGCGGGAACTACAATGAGCAGTTCTTC | CATSDTSGNYNEQFF | TRBJ2-1 | once | TRBD2 | TRBV24-1
TGTGCCAGCAGCTTAGGGATCCGACTAGCGGGAGCCGAGCAGTACTTC | CASSLGIRLAGAEQYF | TRBJ2-7 | NA | TRBD2 | TRBV7-6
TGTGCCAGCAGCTTAGACGGGGCCGGCAATCAGCCCCAGCATTTT | CASSLDGAGNQPQHF | TRBJ1-5 | once | NA | TRBV11-2
TGTGCCAGCAGTTTATCGGCCAGGGGAGGCGAGCAGTACTTC | CASSLSARGGEQYF | TRBJ2-7 | NA | NA | TRBV27
TGCGCCAGCAGCCAAGATGAGGGACTAGCGGGACGGCACACCGGGGAGCTGTTTTTT | CASSQDEGLAGRHTGELFF | TRBJ2-2 | NA | TRBD2 | TRBV4-1
TGTGCCAGCAGCTTACAGGGAAGGACTGAAGCTTTCTTT | CASSLQGRTEAFF | TRBJ1-1 | NA | NA | TRBV6-5
TGTGCCAGCAGTTCCGCCCGGACAGGGTACTCTGGGGCCAACGTCCTGACTTTC | CASSSARTGYSGANVLTF | TRBJ2-6 | NA | TRBD1 | TRBV28
TGTGCCAGCAGCCTGAGGATGGGTTATGGGAACACTGAAGCTTTCTTT | CASSLRMGYGNTEAFF | TRBJ1-1 | NA | NA | TRBV6-2/TRBV6-3
TGTGCCAGCAGCCAATTCGTGGGAGGTGGAGATACGCAGTATTTT | CASSQFVGGGDTQYF | TRBJ2-3 | NA | NA | TRBV4-2
TGCGCCAGCAGCCAAACAAAGGACAGGTCCCATCAGCCCCAGCATTTT | CASSQTKDRSHQPQHF | TRBJ1-5 | NA | TRBD1 | TRBV4-1
TGTGCCAGCTCACCTTCAGGGGGCGGCGGCTACACCTTC | CASSPSGGGGYTF | TRBJ1-2 | NA | TRBD1 | TRBV18
TGTGCCAGCTCACCACGTTCCGAGCCGACAGTGAACACTGAAGCTTTCTTT | CASSPRSEPTVNTEAFF | TRBJ1-1 | NA | NA | TRBV18
TGTGCCAGCAGCCCCTGGTTTGGCCCAGGTGGCTCCTACAATGAGCAGTTCTTC | CASSPWFGPGGSYNEQFF | TRBJ2-1 | few | NA | TRBV7-9
TGTGCTAGTGAAGCTTTTGGCAGGGTAGAAACCGGGGAGCTGTTTTTT | CASEAFGRVETGELFF | TRBJ2-2 | NA | NA | TRBV12-5
TGTGCCAGCAGTCCCTCCGGGGGGGAGCCCTATGGCTACACCTTC | CASSPSGGEPYGYTF | TRBJ1-2 | NA | NA | TRBV28
TGTGCCAGCAGCTCCCCGGTTGGCGGAGCTTTCTTT | CASSSPVGGAFF | TRBJ1-1 | NA | NA | TRBV7-2
TGTGCCAGCAGCCCCCTCGGACAGATCTCTGGGGCCAACGTCCTGACTTTC | CASSPLGQISGANVLTF | TRBJ2-6 | once | NA | TRBV9
TGTGCCAGCAGCCATTGGGGGGGGAATGAAAAACTGTTTTTT | CASSHWGGNEKLFF | TRBJ1-4 | NA | NA | TRBV7-2
TGTGCCAGTAAATTGGACCGGAGCTCCTATAATTCACCCCTCCACTTT | CASKLDRSSYNSPLHF | TRBJ1-6 | NA | NA | TRBV28
TGTGCCAGCAGGGTTGGGGGCGGAGATAGCAATCAGCCCCAGCATTTT | CASRVGGGDSNQPQHF | TRBJ1-5 | once | NA | TRBV6-6
TGTGCCAGCAGTTACTCGACCCGTGGTGAAGCTTTCTTT | CASSYSTRGEAFF | TRBJ1-1 | NA | NA | TRBV6-6
TGTGCCAGCAGCTTAGATGGGTGGCAGAGCTCTGGAAACACCATATATTTT | CASSLDGWQSSGNTIYF | TRBJ1-3 | once | NA | TRBV11-3
TGTGCCAGCAGTGTCGACAGGGTCGGCTACACCTTC | CASSVDRVGYTF | TRBJ1-2 | NA | TRBD1 | TRBV2
TGCGCCAGCAGCCTCGACCCTGGCGGGACAGTTAGAAATGAAAAACTGTTTTTT | CASSLDPGGTVRNEKLFF | TRBJ1-4 | NA | TRBD1 | TRBV4-3
TGTGCCAGCAGCAAACAGACAGATACGCAGTATTTT | CASSKQTDTQYF | TRBJ2-3 | NA | NA | TRBV5-6
TGTGCCAGCAGCTTAGGAGGACTCTTGGGGGAGCAGTACTTC | CASSLGGLLGEQYF | TRBJ2-7 | NA | NA | TRBV11-1
TGTGCCAGCAGCGCCGCGACAGGGGAGGTCGGGGAAACTAATGAAAAACTGTTTTTT | CASSAATGEVGETNEKLFF | TRBJ1-4 | NA | TRBD1 | TRBV9
TGTGCCAGCAGTTCCGGGACAGGGAGGGGCAGTGAAAAACTGTTTTTT | CASSSGTGRGSEKLFF | TRBJ1-4 | NA | TRBD1 | TRBV28
TGTGCCAGCAGTGGGGCGGTCATCTCCTACGAGCAGTACTTC | CASSGAVISYEQYF | TRBJ2-7 | NA | NA | TRBV2
TGTGCCAGCAGCCTGGGGACACCGGTCGCCAAAAACATTCAGTACTTC | CASSLGTPVAKNIQYF | TRBJ2-4 | NA | NA | TRBV6-2/TRBV6-3
TGTGCCATCAGTGACGGGGCCAATGAGCAGTTCTTC | CAISDGANEQFF | TRBJ2-1 | NA | NA | TRBV10-3
TGTGCCAGCAGTTCCCGACAGGGTAGCACCGGGGAGCTGTTTTTT | CASSSRQGSTGELFF | TRBJ2-2 | NA | TRBD1 | TRBV6-5
TGTGCCAGCAGCCCCCTAGGCCGGGACAGGGGTGAGCAGTTCTTC | CASSPLGRDRGEQFF | TRBJ2-1 | NA | TRBD1 | TRBV6-2/TRBV6-3
TGTGCCAGTAGTATGGCAACAGCCTACGAGCAGTACTTC | CASSMATAYEQYF | TRBJ2-7 | NA | NA | TRBV19
TGTGCCAGCAGTTCATTCATCTCCTGGGAGCAGTTCTTC | CASSSFISWEQFF | TRBJ2-1 | NA | NA | TRBV6-5
TGTGCCAGTAGTATTAGACCGGACAGACAGAGCAATCAGCCCCAGCATTTT | CASSIRPDRQSNQPQHF | TRBJ1-5 | NA | NA | TRBV19
TGTGCCAGCAGCCCACGACAGGGAATGGACACTGAAGCTTTCTTT | CASSPRQGMDTEAFF | TRBJ1-1 | NA | TRBD1 | TRBV9
TGTGCCAGCAGTTATTTTTCAGTCACAGATACGCAGTATTTT | CASSYFSVTDTQYF | TRBJ2-3 | NA | NA | TRBV6-5